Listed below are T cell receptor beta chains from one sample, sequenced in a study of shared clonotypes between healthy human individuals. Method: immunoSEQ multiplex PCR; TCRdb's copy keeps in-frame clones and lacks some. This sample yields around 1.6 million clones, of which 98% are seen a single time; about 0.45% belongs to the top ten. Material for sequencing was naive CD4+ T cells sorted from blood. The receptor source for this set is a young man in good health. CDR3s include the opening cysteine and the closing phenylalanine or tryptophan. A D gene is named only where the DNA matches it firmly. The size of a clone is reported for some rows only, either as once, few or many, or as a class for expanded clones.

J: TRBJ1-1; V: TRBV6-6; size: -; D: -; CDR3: CASSRGGTNTEAFF; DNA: TGTGCCAGCAGTAGGGGAGGAACGAACACTGAAGCTTTCTTT
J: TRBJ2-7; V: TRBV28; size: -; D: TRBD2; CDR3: CASSSVTAGGYEQYF; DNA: TGTGCCAGCAGTTCCGTCACCGCGGGAGGCTACGAGCAGTACTTC
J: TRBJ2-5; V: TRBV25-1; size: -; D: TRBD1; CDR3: CASSAYRDRQETQYF; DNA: TGTGCCAGCAGTGCGTACCGGGACAGACAAGAGACCCAGTACTTC
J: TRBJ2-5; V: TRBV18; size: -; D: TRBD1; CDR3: CASSPGTGQETQYF; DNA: TGTGCCAGCTCACCAGGGACAGGACAAGAGACCCAGTACTTC
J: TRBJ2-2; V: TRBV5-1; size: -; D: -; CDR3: CASSPGTTGELFF; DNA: TGCGCCAGCAGCCCAGGGACAACCGGGGAGCTGTTTTTT
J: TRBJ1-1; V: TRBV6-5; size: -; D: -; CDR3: CASSYRGAVNTEAFF; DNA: TGTGCCAGCAGTTACCGGGGCGCGGTGAACACTGAAGCTTTCTTT
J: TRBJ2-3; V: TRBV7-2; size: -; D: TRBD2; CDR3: CASSRQLAGVDTQYF; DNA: TGTGCCAGCAGCCGCCAGCTAGCGGGAGTGGATACGCAGTATTTT
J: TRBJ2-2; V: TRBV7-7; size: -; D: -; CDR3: CASSPRETGELFF; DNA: TGTGCTAGCAGCCCGCGGGAAACCGGGGAGCTGTTTTTT
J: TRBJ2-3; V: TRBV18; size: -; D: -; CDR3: CASSPVGRGSTDTQYF; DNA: TGTGCCAGCTCACCGGTTGGCAGGGGAAGCACAGATACGCAGTATTTT
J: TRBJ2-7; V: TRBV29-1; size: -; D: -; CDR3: CSVEDLMGGAGEQYF; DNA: TGCAGCGTTGAAGATTTGATGGGGGGCGCGGGGGAGCAGTACTTC
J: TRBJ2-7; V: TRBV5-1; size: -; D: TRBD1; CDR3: CASGRDRAYEQYF; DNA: TGCGCCAGCGGCCGGGACAGGGCGTACGAGCAGTACTTC
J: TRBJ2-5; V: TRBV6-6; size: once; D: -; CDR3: CASSYSWQETQYF; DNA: TGTGCCAGCAGTTACTCGTGGCAAGAGACCCAGTACTTC
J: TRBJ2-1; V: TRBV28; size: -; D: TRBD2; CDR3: CASSSLGEAGVVFF; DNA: TGTGCCAGCAGTTCCCTCGGGGAGGCGGGAGTAGTGTTCTTC
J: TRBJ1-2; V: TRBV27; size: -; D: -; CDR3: CASSRQTRSHGYTF; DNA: TGTGCCAGCAGCCGTCAGACCCGGTCCCATGGCTACACCTTC
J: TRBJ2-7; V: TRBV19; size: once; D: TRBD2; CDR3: CASSIDLSGRPDEQYF; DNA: TGTGCCAGTAGTATAGACCTTAGCGGGAGGCCGGACGAGCAGTACTTC
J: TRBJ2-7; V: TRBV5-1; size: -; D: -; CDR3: CASSTQGRRLSYEQYF; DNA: TGCGCCAGCAGCACACAGGGTCGAAGACTCTCCTACGAGCAGTACTTC
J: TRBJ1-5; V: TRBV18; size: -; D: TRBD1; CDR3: CASSTGQGGNQPQHF; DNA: TGTGCCAGCTCAACAGGACAGGGTGGGAATCAGCCCCAGCATTTT
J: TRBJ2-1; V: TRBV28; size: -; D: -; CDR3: CASSFLGAESYNEQFF; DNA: TGTGCCAGCAGTTTTCTCGGAGCGGAATCCTACAATGAGCAGTTCTTC
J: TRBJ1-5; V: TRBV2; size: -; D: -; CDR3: CASSEKIGKISNQPQHF; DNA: TGTGCCAGCAGTGAAAAAATAGGGAAGATTAGCAATCAGCCCCAGCATTTT
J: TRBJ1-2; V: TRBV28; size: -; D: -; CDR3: CASGIDPRAGYTF; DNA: TGTGCCAGCGGAATTGACCCACGGGCGGGCTACACCTTC
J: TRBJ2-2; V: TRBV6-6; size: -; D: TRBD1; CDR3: CASSGTGFTGELFF; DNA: TGTGCCAGCAGCGGGACAGGGTTCACCGGGGAGCTGTTTTTT
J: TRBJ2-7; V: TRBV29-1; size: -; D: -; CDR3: CSVVYVWGGEQYF; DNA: TGCAGCGTTGTGTACGTTTGGGGTGGCGAGCAGTACTTC
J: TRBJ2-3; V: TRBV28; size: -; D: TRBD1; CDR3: CASSPGTASTDTQYF; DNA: TGTGCCAGCAGCCCTGGGACAGCTAGCACAGATACGCAGTATTTT
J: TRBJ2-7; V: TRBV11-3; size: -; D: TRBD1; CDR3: CASSLGAGGLREQYF; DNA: TGTGCCAGCAGCTTAGGTGCAGGGGGCTTGAGAGAGCAGTACTTC
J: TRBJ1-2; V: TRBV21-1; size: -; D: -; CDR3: CASSKEGTGGYTF; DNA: TGTGCCAGCAGCAAAGAGGGGACAGGAGGCTACACCTTC
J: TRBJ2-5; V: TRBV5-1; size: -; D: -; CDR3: CASHSERTQETQYF; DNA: TGCGCCAGTCATTCTGAGAGAACGCAAGAGACCCAGTACTTC
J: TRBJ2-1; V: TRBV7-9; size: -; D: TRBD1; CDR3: CASSYDRANNEQFF; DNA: TGTGCCAGCAGCTATGACAGGGCAAACAATGAGCAGTTCTTC
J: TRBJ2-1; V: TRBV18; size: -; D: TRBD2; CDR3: CASSPPAGVDEQFF; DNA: TGTGCCAGCTCACCACCAGCGGGAGTAGATGAGCAGTTCTTC
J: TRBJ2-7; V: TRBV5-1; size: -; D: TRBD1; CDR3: CASSHAETGGYEQYF; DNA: TGCGCCAGCTCCCATGCAGAGACAGGGGGCTACGAGCAGTACTTC
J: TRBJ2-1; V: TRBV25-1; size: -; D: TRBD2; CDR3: CASRREVENEQFF; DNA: TGTGCCAGCAGACGGGAGGTAGAAAATGAGCAGTTCTTC
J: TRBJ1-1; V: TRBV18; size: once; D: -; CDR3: CASSPKVGTEAFF; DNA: TGTGCCAGCTCACCTAAGGTGGGCACTGAAGCTTTCTTT
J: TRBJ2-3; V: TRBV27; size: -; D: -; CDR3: CASSLSLAASTDTQYF; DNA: TGTGCCAGCAGTTTATCATTAGCGGCTAGCACAGATACGCAGTATTTT
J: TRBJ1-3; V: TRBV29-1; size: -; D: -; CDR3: CSVEDGQLGPGNTIYF; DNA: TGCAGCGTTGAAGATGGACAGTTAGGGCCTGGAAACACCATATATTTT
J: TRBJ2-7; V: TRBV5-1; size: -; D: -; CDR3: CASSLQVPAYEQYF; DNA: TGCGCCAGCAGCTTGCAAGTTCCAGCCTACGAGCAGTACTTC
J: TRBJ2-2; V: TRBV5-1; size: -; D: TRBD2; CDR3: CASSLAGGLWELFF; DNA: TGCGCCAGCAGTCTCGCGGGAGGTCTTTGGGAGCTGTTTTTT